This is a list of T cell receptor beta chains from one sample in a study of cytomegalovirus exposure and HLA in healthy donors. Clones were sequenced by immunoSEQ multiplex PCR, and TCRdb holds only the in-frame ones, with some missing. The sample includes under 150,000 clones, roughly three quarters seen only once; the top ten take less than 2%. The sample comprised PBMCs. These receptors were obtained from a woman under 30 in good health and CMV-seronegative. The CDR3 runs from the conserved cysteine through the conserved F or W.

V,J,CDR3
TRBV7-9,TRBJ1-2,CASSLTGPNYGYTF
TRBV2,TRBJ2-1,CASTLLAGSQFF
TRBV6-5,TRBJ2-7,CASSYSGDSFYEQYF
TRBV10-3,TRBJ1-2,CAISGRQGASHGYTF
TRBV19,TRBJ1-5,CASRFNPRDSYSQPQHF
TRBV6-5,TRBJ1-3,CASSSTGGSGNTIYF
TRBV6-5,TRBJ2-1,CASSYWTSGLYNEQFF
TRBV4-1,TRBJ2-7,CASRTNTDRGYEQYF
TRBV30,TRBJ2-3,CAWTGLRGTDTQYF
TRBV27,TRBJ1-1,CASSPSGTPYRTEAFF
TRBV5-1,TRBJ1-2,CASSSGQSYYGYTF
TRBV11-2,TRBJ2-3,CASSRQGDTQYF
TRBV5-1,TRBJ1-1,CASSDPGGREAFF
TRBV28,TRBJ1-5,CASSLPGQVGDQPQHF
TRBV11-3,TRBJ1-1,CASSSTGVNTEAFF
TRBV28,TRBJ2-7,CASSLLAWGDSYEQYF
TRBV6-1,TRBJ1-5,CASSGGGGQHF
TRBV5-1,TRBJ2-3,CASSLARGADTQYF
TRBV12-5,TRBJ1-1,CASGHGTAGPEAFF
TRBV2,TRBJ2-1,CASTGEGSYNEQFF
TRBV7-8,TRBJ1-5,CASKEGARNQPQHF
TRBV7-2,TRBJ2-2,CASSSTPNTGELFF
TRBV5-1,TRBJ1-1,CASSSVTGMPLNTEAFF
TRBV5-1,TRBJ2-1,CASRFSGGVYNEQFF
TRBV6-1,TRBJ2-7,CASSFGQGALPEQYF
TRBV30,TRBJ2-7,CAWRRGLAGEYEQYF
TRBV5-1,TRBJ1-2,CASSHPPGGQGGGYTF
TRBV10-3,TRBJ2-3,CASWRGLAGDTQYF
TRBV29-1,TRBJ2-1,CSVSLADRYNEQFF
TRBV19,TRBJ2-3,CASSIPSGRDTDTQYF
TRBV7-2,TRBJ2-1,CASSRRGQGKNEQFF
TRBV19,TRBJ2-5,CASKASGSRETQYF
TRBV10-3,TRBJ2-5,CAISDVAEGQETQYF
TRBV5-1,TRBJ2-1,CASSSGLAATYNEQFF
TRBV29-1,TRBJ2-2,CSIAGRVGTGELFF
TRBV19,TRBJ2-1,CASSPSLAGGPNEQFF
TRBV7-2,TRBJ1-4,CASSKDRANEKLFF
TRBV2,TRBJ2-5,CASSVPLEETQYF
TRBV7-2,TRBJ2-7,CASSGRVPDIPSYEQYF
TRBV7-8,TRBJ2-1,CASSITPDRGSYNEQFF
TRBV7-9,TRBJ2-6,CASSLVRSGANVLTF
TRBV5-1,TRBJ2-5,CASSLGYRGSEETQYF
TRBV6-1,TRBJ1-5,CASASGSNQPQHF
TRBV11-2,TRBJ2-1,CASSKWTSGRGNEQFF
TRBV6-4,TRBJ1-4,CASSPDSSNEKLFF
TRBV2,TRBJ1-4,CASSETRGGLGKLFF